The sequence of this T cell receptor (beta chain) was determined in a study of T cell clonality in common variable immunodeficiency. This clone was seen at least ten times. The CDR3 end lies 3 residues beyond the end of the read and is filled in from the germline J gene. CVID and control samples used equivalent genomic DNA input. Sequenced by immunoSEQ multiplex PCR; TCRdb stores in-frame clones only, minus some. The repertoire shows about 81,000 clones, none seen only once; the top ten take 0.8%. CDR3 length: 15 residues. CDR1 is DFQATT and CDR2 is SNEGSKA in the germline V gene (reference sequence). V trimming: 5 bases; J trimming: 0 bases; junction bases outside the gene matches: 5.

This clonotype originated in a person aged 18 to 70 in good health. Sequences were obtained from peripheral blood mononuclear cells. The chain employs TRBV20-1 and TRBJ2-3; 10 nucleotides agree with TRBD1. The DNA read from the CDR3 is TGCAGTGCTTCTAGGACAGGGGGTAGCACAGATACG. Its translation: CSASRTGGSTDT. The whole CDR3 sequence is CSASRTGGSTDTQYF.